The 22 T cell receptor beta chains below were found in one sample sequenced in a study of CD8 T cells in Susac syndrome. A quantity of about 0.5 to 1 ug RNA underwent reverse transcription using random hexamers. TCRdb reprocessed the immunoSEQ multiplex PCR reads via MiXCR and lists one record per CDR3 protein. The sample lists more than 250,000 distinct CDR3 sequences, 92% occurring once. Sequencing was carried out using CD4+ T cells from PBMCs. These receptors all come from a human donor with multiple sclerosis.

This sequence joins TRBV2 and TRBJ1-4; unclear D gene. Germline V gene data show CDR1 as SNHLY and CDR2 as FYNNEI. V shed 7 bases and J shed 1 base, with 10 bases lying between them. CDR3 length: 14 amino acids. The CDR3 nucleotides are TGTGCCAGCATGCGGAGGCGAACTAATGAAAAACTGTTTTTT. Residues: CASMRRRTNEKLFF.

The J gene is TRBJ1-6, the V gene TRBV5-8; 7 bases agree with TRBD1. The CDR3 spans 15 residues. The V and J ends lost 5 bases and 6 bases, in that order; junction bases with no gene match: 8. Germline V gives CDR1 SGHTS, CDR2 YDEGEE. The CDR3 loop reads CASSPYRGGNSPLHF. DNA for the CDR3: TGTGCCAGCAGTCCCTACAGGGGAGGTAATTCACCCCTCCACTTT.

This chain links TRBV7-9 with TRBJ1-2; 8 bases fit TRBD1. The CDR3 is made up of 16 amino acids. Trimming cost V 5 bases and J 0 bases; bases outside gene matches: 8. Germline V CDR1 and CDR2: SEHNR, FQNEAQ (reference sequence). CDR3 protein: CASSPGGPTSNYGYTF. The CDR3 DNA sequence: TGTGCCAGCAGCCCAGGGGGCCCTACCTCTAACTATGGCTACACCTTC.

This sequence joins TRBV11-2 and TRBJ1-1; the D is unclear. Trimming removed 0 bases at V and 4 bases at J, with 6 bases between. This CDR3 region has 13 residues. The germline V gene encodes CDR1 SGHAT and CDR2 FQNNGV. The CDR3 protein is CASSLERATEAFF. The CDR3 DNA is TGTGCCAGCAGCTTAGAAAGGGCCACTGAAGCTTTCTTT.

The chain uses TRBV6-5 and TRBJ1-2; no definite D call. The CDR3 covers 13 residues. Germline V gives CDR1 MNHEY, CDR2 SVGAGI. Trimming removed 0 bases at V and 4 bases at J, with 6 bases between. The CDR3 DNA follows: TGTGCCAGCAGTTACTCGTCCAGCTATGGCTACACCTTC. It encodes CASSYSSSYGYTF.

The rearrangement links TRBV5-6 to TRBJ2-6; no clear D. The CDR3 is 15 amino acids. Germline V gene lookup returns CDR1 SGHDT and CDR2 YYEEEE. Trimming shortened V by 5 bases and J by 1 base, and 10 bases separated the two germline ends. Here the CDR3 DNA reads TGTGCCAGCAGTGACACCCTATCTGGGGCCAACGTCCTGACTTTC. It specifies CASSDTLSGANVLTF.

The genes are TRBV28 and TRBJ2-2, with 7 bases matching TRBD1. From germline, CDR1 is MDHEN and CDR2 SYDVKM. J was trimmed by 6 bases and V by 3 bases; bases with no gene match: 4. This CDR3 comprises 14 residues. In nucleotides, the CDR3 is TGTGCCAGCAGTTTCCAAGGGGGCCCCGGGGAGCTGTTTTTT. Encoded protein: CASSFQGGPGELFF.

The chain combines TRBV12-3 or TRBV12-4 with TRBJ2-1, with 7 bases that match TRBD1. This CDR3 region has 15 residues. V trimming: 5 bases; J trimming: 4 bases; junction bases outside the gene matches: 8. The CDR3 sequence is CASSPGGREYNEQFF. CDR3 coding DNA: TGTGCCAGCAGTCCAGGGGGTCGCGAGTACAATGAGCAGTTCTTC.

V and J are TRBV5-8 and TRBJ1-2, with D possibly being TRBD1 (5 bases). CDR1 is SGHTS, CDR2 YDEGEE, per germline. V shed 4 bases and J shed 4 bases, with 11 bases lying between them. The CDR3 consists of 13 residues. The CDR3 bases are TGTGCCAGCAGCGCGACAGCGCCCTATGGCTACACCTTC. Amino acids: CASSATAPYGYTF. The whole variable domain, filled in from reference TRBV5-8 and TRBJ1-2, reads EAGVTQSPTHLIKTRGQQATLRCSPISGHTSVYWYQQALGLGLQFLLWYDEGEERNRGNFPPRFSGRQFPNYSSELNVNALELEDSALYLCASSATAPYGYTFGSGTRLTVV.

This rearrangement joins TRBV4-1 to TRBJ2-5; D is undetermined. V was shortened by 0 bases and J by 4 bases, with 6 bases between the two germline ends. The CDR3 is 13 residues long. Germline V gene sequence: CDR1 MGHRA, CDR2 YSYEKL. The CDR3 region has the DNA TGCGCCAGCAGCCAAGATCGTGTAGAGACCCAGTACTTC. It yields the protein CASSQDRVETQYF.

The J gene is TRBJ1-6, the V gene TRBV6-5; D unresolved. Germline CDR1 and CDR2: MNHEY and SVGAGI. This CDR3 spans 14 amino acids. The V end was cut by 0 bases, the J end by 5 bases, with 5 bases between. In DNA form, the CDR3 reads TGTGCCAGCAGTTACTCCGGGAATAATTCACCCCTCCACTTT. This codes for CASSYSGNNSPLHF.

J is TRBJ2-7 and V is TRBV6-5; perhaps TRBD2 as D (6 bases). V lost 4 bases and J 5 bases, leaving 18 bases between the germline ends. The CDR3 consists of 15 residues. From germline, CDR1 is MNHEY and CDR2 SVGAGI. The CDR3 nucleotides are TGTGCCAGCAGTTCCGGATTAGGGCGCGGGGACGAGCAGTACTTC. Its translation is CASSSGLGRGDEQYF.

The gene calls are TRBV20-1 and TRBJ1-2; 9 nucleotides line up with TRBD1. The germline gives CDR1 DFQATT, CDR2 SNEGSKA (reference sequence). V trimming: 3 bases; J trimming: 6 bases; junction bases outside the gene matches: 8. The CDR3 is 14 amino acids. CDR3 loop: CSARTGTGYDGYTF. CDR3 DNA: TGCAGTGCTAGGACCGGGACAGGGTACGATGGCTACACCTTC.

The CDR3 sequence: CASSFTSGTYEQYF. The DNA for the CDR3 is TGTGCCAGCAGCTTTACTAGCGGAACCTACGAGCAGTACTTC. V is TRBV7-2 and J is TRBJ2-7, with 8 bases identical to TRBD2. The CDR3 is made up of 14 amino acids. Germline loops: CDR1 SGHTA, CDR2 FQGNSA. V shed 3 bases and J 2 bases; nucleotides not matched to a gene: 3.

In this sample, this clonotype turned up once. The chain has TRBV4-3 and TRBJ2-1; D unclear. Trimming stripped 0 bases from V and 2 bases from J, with 8 bases between. CDR3 length: 15 amino acids. Germline V gene data show CDR1 as LGHNA and CDR2 as YSLEER. In DNA, the CDR3 is TGCGCCAGCAGCCAAGACGACCGGACCTACAATGAGCAGTTCTTC. Its translation: CASSQDDRTYNEQFF.

This chain joins TRBV6-6 and TRBJ1-4, with TRBD1 matching 8 bases. Germline V gene data show CDR1 as MNHNY and CDR2 as SVGAGI (reference sequence). The V segment lost 6 bases and the J segment 3 bases; nucleotides outside the gene matches: 6. The CDR3 runs to 15 residues. CDR3 nucleotide sequence: TGTGCCAGCAGACAAGACAGGGGAGCTAATGAAAAACTGTTTTTT. Protein: CASRQDRGANEKLFF.

CDR3 sequence reads: CASSWTELGGYTF. Here the CDR3 DNA reads TGTGCCAGCAGTTGGACAGAGCTCGGAGGCTACACCTTC. The chain joins TRBV6-6 to TRBJ1-2; possible D gene TRBD1, 6 bases. V gave up 4 bases and J gave up 8 bases, with 14 bases separating them. Germline lookup yields CDR1 MNHNY and CDR2 SVGAGI (reference sequence). This CDR3 has 13 residues.

This clonotype turned up a few times. This chain connects TRBV7-3 to TRBJ2-2, with D tentatively TRBD1 (7 bases). V lost 5 bases, J lost 6 bases, and 19 bases lay in between. The CDR3 loop spans 16 amino acids. The germline CDR1 and CDR2 sequences are SGHTA and FQGTGA. The CDR3 coding sequence is TGTGCCAGCAGCAGACAGGGAGGCCGAGGGGCCGGGGAGCTGTTTTTT. Amino acids: CASSRQGGRGAGELFF.

The chain has TRBV20-1 and TRBJ1-1; possible D gene TRBD1, 6 bases. This CDR3 has 14 amino acids. V was shortened by 4 bases and J by 5 bases, with 17 bases between the two germline ends. The germline gives CDR1 DFQATT, CDR2 SNEGSKA (reference sequence). CDR3 loop: CSANAQGLRTEAFF. In nucleotides, the CDR3 is TGCAGTGCTAACGCCCAGGGGTTGAGAACTGAAGCTTTCTTT.

This clonotype has only one observation. The chain couples TRBV6-2 or TRBV6-3 to TRBJ2-3, with D possibly TRBD2 on 5 matching bases. The CDR3 totals 14 residues. The V end lost 2 bases, the J end lost 0 bases, and 6 bases lay between the germline ends. Looked up from germline, CDR1 is MNHEY and CDR2 is SVGEGT. The CDR3 loop reads CASSYGSSTDTQYF. The CDR3 nucleotides are TGTGCCAGCAGTTACGGGAGTAGCACAGATACGCAGTATTTT.

The sample holds a few counts of this clonotype. CDR3 loop: CASSQAFRGSTEAFF. CDR3 bases: TGTGCCAGCAGCCAAGCGTTCAGGGGGAGCACTGAAGCTTTCTTT. V and J are TRBV3-1 and TRBJ1-1; 7 bases are a match to TRBD1. The CDR3 is made up of 15 amino acids. J lost 4 bases, V lost 1 base, and 6 bases had no gene match. The V gene's germline CDR1 is LGHDT and CDR2 YNNKEL (reference sequence). Combining the CDR3 with reference TRBV3-1 and TRBJ1-1 gives the whole variable domain DTAVSQTPKYLVTQMGNDKSIKCEQNLGHDTMYWYKQDSKKFLKIMFSYNNKELIINETVPNRFSPKSPDKAHLNLHINSLELGDSAVYFCASSQAFRGSTEAFFGQGTRLTVV.

The V gene is TRBV24-1, the J gene TRBJ1-1; TRBD1 agrees at 8 bases. V shed 6 bases, J shed 6 bases, and the junction held 5 bases outside the gene matches. Looked up from germline, CDR1 is KGHDR and CDR2 is SFDVKD. This CDR3 spans 13 amino acids. The DNA for the CDR3 is TGTGCCACCAGTCGACAGGGGACTTCTGAAGCTTTCTTT. Protein sequence: CATSRQGTSEAFF.